This T cell receptor (beta chain) appears in the sequencing data of a study of OX40 agonist ivuxolimab in advanced cancers. At the level of the study: Patients were infused with ivuxolimab every 2 weeks at 0.01 to 10 mg/kg. Three patients showed partial responses: one hepatocellular carcinoma and two cutaneous melanoma cases.

Regarding this clone: Its antigen remains unknown.

Study-level findings and limits: Within 6 weeks, CD4+ and CD8+ blood T cells expanded clonally at 0.1 to 3.0 mg/kg.

This table comes from immunoSEQ multiplex PCR, and its TCRdb copy is limited to in-frame clones, with some not included. The table records tens of thousands of clones, around nine tenths of them present only once. The V end was cut by 4 bases, the J end by 1 base, with 14 bases between. The germline V gene has CDR1 SQVTM and CDR2 ANQGSEA. The CDR3 length is 14 residues. The receptor's source is an adult with an advanced solid tumor such as melanoma, head and neck, liver or kidney cancer. The sequenced sample was CD4+ or CD8+ T cells sorted from blood, obtained in a trial of the OX40 agonist ivuxolimab. This chain links TRBV29-1 with TRBJ2-7; possibly TRBD2 for D (5 bases). This CDR3 is CSVVRRRGSYEQYF. As DNA, the CDR3 is TGCAGCGTTGTACGCCGGCGCGGGTCCTACGAGCAGTACTTC.